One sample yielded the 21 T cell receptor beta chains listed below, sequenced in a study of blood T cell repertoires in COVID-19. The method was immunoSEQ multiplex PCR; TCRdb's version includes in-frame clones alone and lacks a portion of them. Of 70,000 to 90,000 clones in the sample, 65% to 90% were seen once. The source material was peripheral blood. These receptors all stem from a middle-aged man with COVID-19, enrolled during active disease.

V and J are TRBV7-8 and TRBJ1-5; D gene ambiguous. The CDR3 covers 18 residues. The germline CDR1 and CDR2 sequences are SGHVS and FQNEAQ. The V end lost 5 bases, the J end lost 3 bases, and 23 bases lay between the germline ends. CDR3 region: CASSPFGSTEEDNQPQHF. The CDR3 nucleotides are TGTGCCAGCAGCCCTTTTGGGTCCACCGAGGAAGACAATCAGCCCCAGCATTTT.

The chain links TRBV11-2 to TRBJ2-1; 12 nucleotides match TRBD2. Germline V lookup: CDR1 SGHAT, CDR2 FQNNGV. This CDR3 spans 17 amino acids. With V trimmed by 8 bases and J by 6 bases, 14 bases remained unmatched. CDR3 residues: CASSKAGSSGRANEQFF. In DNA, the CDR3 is TGTGCCAGCTCGAAGGCTGGGTCTAGCGGGAGGGCCAATGAGCAGTTCTTC.

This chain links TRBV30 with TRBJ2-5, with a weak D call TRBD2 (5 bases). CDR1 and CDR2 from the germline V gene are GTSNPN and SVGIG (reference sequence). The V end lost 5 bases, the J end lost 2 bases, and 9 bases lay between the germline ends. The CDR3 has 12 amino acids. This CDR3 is CAWDGLQETQYF. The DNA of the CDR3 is TGTGCCTGGGACGGACTGCAAGAGACCCAGTACTTC.

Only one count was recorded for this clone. Written as DNA, the CDR3 is TGCAGCGTTGAAGGTCCGACAGTTACTCAAGAGACCCAGTACTTC. It codes for CSVEGPTVTQETQYF. The chain carries TRBV29-1 and TRBJ2-5, with a weak D call TRBD1 (5 bases). The ends were cut back, 1 base at V and 2 bases at J, with 14 bases in the middle. The CDR3 totals 15 residues. Germline assignment: CDR1 SQVTM and CDR2 ANQGSEA.

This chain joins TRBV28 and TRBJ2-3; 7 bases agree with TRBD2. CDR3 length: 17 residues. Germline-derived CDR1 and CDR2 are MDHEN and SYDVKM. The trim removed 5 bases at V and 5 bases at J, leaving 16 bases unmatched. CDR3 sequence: CASSTRGGSQVIDTQYF. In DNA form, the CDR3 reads TGTGCCAGCAGTACCCGTGGCGGGAGTCAGGTTATAGATACGCAGTATTTT. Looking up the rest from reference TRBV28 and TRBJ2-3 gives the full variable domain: DVKVTQSSRYLVKRTGEKVFLECVQDMDHENMFWYRQDPGLGLRLIYFSYDVKMKEKGDIPEGYSVSREKKERFSLILESASTNQTSMYLCASSTRGGSQVIDTQYFGPGTRLTVL.

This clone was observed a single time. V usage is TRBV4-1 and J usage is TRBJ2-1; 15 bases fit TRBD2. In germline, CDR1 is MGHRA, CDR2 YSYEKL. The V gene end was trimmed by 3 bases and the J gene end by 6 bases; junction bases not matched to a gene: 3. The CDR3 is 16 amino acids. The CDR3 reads CASSQGLAGGINEQFF. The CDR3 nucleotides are TGCGCCAGCAGCCAGGGACTAGCGGGAGGCATCAATGAGCAGTTCTTC.

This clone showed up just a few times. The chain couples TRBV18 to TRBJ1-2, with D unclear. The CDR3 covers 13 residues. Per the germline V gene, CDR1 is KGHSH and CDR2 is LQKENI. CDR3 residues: CASHEGGESGYTF. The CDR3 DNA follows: TGTGCATCCCACGAGGGTGGGGAGTCTGGCTACACCTTC.

In DNA form, the CDR3 reads TGCGCCAGCAGCCCGGGGTACTCTGGAAACACCATATATTTT. Translated, it gives CASSPGYSGNTIYF. V is TRBV5-1 and J is TRBJ1-3; D not resolved. Trimming pared 4 bases from V and 0 bases from J, leaving 8 bases between. In germline, CDR1 is SGHRS, CDR2 YFSETQ. The CDR3 extends over 14 amino acids.

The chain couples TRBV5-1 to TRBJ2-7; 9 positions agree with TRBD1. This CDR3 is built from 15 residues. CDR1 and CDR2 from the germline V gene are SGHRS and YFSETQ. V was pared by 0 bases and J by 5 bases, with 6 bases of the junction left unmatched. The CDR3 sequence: CASSLEGQGSHEQYF. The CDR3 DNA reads TGCGCCAGCAGCTTGGAGGGACAGGGTTCCCACGAGCAGTACTTC.

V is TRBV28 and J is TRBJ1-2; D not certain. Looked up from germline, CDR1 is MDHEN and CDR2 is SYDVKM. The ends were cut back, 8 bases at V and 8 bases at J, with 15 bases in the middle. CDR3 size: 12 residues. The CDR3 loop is CASRRSRLGYTF. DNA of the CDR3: TGTGCCAGCCGGCGGAGCCGTTTGGGCTACACCTTC.

CDR3 sequence (DNA): TGTGCCAGCACCTTCCAAGAGACCCAGTACTTC. It encodes CASTFQETQYF. The rearrangement uses TRBV6-6 and TRBJ2-5; D not resolved. CDR1 is MNHNY and CDR2 is SVGAGI in the germline V gene (reference sequence). V was pared by 7 bases and J by 1 base, with 4 bases between. The CDR3 extends over 11 amino acids.

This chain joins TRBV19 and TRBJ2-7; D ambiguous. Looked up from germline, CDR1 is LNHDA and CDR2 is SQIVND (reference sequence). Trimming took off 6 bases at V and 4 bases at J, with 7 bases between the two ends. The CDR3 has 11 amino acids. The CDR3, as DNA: TGTGCCAGTAGGGGCCTATACGAGCAGTACTTC. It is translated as CASRGLYEQYF.

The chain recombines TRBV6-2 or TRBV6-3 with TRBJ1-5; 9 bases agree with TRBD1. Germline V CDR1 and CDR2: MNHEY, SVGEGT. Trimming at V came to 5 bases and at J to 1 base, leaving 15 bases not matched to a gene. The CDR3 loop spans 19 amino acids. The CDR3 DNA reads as TGTGCCAGCAGTCCCATGCCCGGGACAGGGAAAGGCAGCAATCAGCCCCAGCATTTT. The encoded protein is CASSPMPGTGKGSNQPQHF.

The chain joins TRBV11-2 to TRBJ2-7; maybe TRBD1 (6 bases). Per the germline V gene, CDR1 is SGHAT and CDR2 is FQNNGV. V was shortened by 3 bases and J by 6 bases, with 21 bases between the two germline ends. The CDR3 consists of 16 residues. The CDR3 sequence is CASSLGATPGVREQYF. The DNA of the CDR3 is TGTGCCAGCAGCTTGGGCGCGACCCCAGGGGTCCGCGAGCAGTACTTC.

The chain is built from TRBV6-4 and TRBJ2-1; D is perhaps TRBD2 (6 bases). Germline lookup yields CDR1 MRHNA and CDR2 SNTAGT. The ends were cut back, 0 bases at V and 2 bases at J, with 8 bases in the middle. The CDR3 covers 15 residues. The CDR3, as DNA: TGTGCCAGCAGTGACTCGGGCGGGGCCTACAATGAGCAGTTCTTC. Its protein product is CASSDSGGAYNEQFF.

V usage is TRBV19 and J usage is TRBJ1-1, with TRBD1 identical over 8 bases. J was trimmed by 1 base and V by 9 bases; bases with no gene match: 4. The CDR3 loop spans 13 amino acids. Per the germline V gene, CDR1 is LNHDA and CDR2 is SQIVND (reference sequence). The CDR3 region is CASHRGANTEAFF. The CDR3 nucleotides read TGTGCCAGCCACAGGGGGGCGAACACTGAAGCTTTCTTT.

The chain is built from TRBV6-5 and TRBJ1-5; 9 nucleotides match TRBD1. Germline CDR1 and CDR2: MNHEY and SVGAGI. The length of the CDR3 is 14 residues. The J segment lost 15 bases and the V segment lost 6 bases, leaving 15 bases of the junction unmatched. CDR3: CASSLSHRDRVRHF. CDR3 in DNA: TGTGCCAGCAGCCTTTCCCACCGGGACAGGGTAAGGCATTTT.

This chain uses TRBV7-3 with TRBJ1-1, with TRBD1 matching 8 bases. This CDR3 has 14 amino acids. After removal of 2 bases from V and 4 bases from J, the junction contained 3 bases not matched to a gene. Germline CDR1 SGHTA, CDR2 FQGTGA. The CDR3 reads CASSLQGAVTEAFF. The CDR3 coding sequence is TGTGCCAGCAGCTTACAGGGGGCAGTCACTGAAGCTTTCTTT.

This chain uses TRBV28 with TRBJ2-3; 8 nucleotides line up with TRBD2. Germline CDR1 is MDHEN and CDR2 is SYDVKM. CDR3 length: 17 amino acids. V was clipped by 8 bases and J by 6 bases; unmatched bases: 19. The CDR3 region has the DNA TGTGCCAGCTCGTCGGGAGGGCCGCTATTCATCTCGGATACGCAGTATTTT. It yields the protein CASSSGGPLFISDTQYF.

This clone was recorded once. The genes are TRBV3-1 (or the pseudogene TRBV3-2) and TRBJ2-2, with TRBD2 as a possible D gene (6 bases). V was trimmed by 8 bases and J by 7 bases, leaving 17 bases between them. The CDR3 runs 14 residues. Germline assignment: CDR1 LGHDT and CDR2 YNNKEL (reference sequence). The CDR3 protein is CASDGGKRFGELFF. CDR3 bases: TGTGCCAGCGACGGCGGGAAGAGGTTCGGGGAGCTGTTTTTT.

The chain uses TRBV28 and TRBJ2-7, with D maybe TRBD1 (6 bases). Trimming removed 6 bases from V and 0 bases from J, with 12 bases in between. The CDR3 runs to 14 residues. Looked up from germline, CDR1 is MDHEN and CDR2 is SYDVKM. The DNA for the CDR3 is TGTGCCAGCAGCCTCCGGGACATCTCCTACGAGCAGTACTTC. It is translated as CASSLRDISYEQYF.